This T cell receptor (beta chain) comes out of a study of CD8+ T cells in alopecia areata. The treatment was: oral pan-JAK inhibitor, 5-10 mg twice daily. Extracted RNA was reverse transcribed, and the resulting cDNA served as sequencing template. Generated by immunoSEQ multiplex PCR, the TCRdb table keeps only in-frame clones and is missing some. The sample carries about 76,000 clones, about 71% recorded once. In the case of this clone: Antigen: not known.

V lost 1 base and J lost 7, with 12 bases in between. Germline assignment: CDR1 MGHRA and CDR2 YSYEKL. This CDR3 contains 14 residues. Findings and limits, study-wide: Persistence of many expanded lesional clones was seen in scalp and blood during tofacitinib.

J is TRBJ2-3 and V is TRBV4-1, with TRBD2 as a possible D gene (5 bases). Source: CD8+ T cells sorted from blood, taken at week 24, from a patient treated with tofacitinib. The receptor was isolated from a human donor with alopecia areata. This CDR3 reads CASSQGVPGNTQYF. The CDR3, as DNA: TGCGCCAGCAGCCAAGGGGTCCCCGGGAATACGCAGTATTTT.